The sequence of this T cell receptor beta chain was determined in a study of blood T cell repertoires in COVID-19. The CDR3 extends over 17 amino acids. The V end lost 1 base, the J end lost 1 base, and 14 bases lay between the germline ends. Germline lookup yields CDR1 SGHAT and CDR2 FQNNGV. As originally analysed: Reference gene primers were amplified, and this amplification served to estimate nucleated cell counts. Clones were read by immunoSEQ multiplex PCR, and TCRdb kept only the in-frame ones, dropping some. From that table come the V and J calls and clone size; the DNA was used to work out D and trimming. The repertoire includes about 80,000 clones, roughly 80% of them detected once, and roughly 18% sits in the top ten.

V and J are TRBV11-2 and TRBJ1-3, with D possibly matching TRBD1 (6 bases). Sequencing was performed on peripheral blood. The sequence was collected from a man aged 80 or over with active or convalescent COVID-19. As DNA, the CDR3 is TGTGCCAGCAGCTTAGCCGGATCAGGGGTGTCTGGAAACACCATATATTTT. The encoded protein is CASSLAGSGVSGNTIYF.